This T cell receptor (beta chain) is drawn from a study of tumor and adjacent non-tumor tissue in lung cancer. This CDR3 has 16 amino acids. V was cut by 0 bases and J by 1 base, with 12 bases left in between. The germline V gene has CDR1 MGHRA and CDR2 YSYEKL. The library came from three nested PCR rounds adapted from ARM-PCR protocols. TCRdb itself ran the multiplex PCR reads through MiXCR, one entry per CDR3 protein. The data show around 74,000 distinct CDR3 sequences, around 70% seen once. The template was RNA from unsorted bulk tissue. Distant lung tissue was collected more than 3 cm away from the tumor edge. This clonotype is hyperexpanded within its sample.

What was sequenced was distant non-tumor lung tissue. The gene calls are TRBV4-1 and TRBJ1-1; possibly TRBD1 for D (6 bases). The receptor was isolated from a woman aged 50 to 65 with non-small cell lung cancer. CDR3 in amino acids: CASSQDRYRANTEAFF. CDR3 nucleotides: TGCGCCAGCAGCCAAGATCGTTACAGGGCGAACACTGAAGCTTTCTTT.